Listed here are 2 T cell receptor beta chains from one sample, sequenced in a study of blood T cell repertoires in COVID-19. Produced via immunoSEQ multiplex PCR; TCRdb's table is partial and in-frame only. The sample has under 150,000 clones, more than 75% seen once. Sequenced material: peripheral blood. The receptor source for this set is a woman aged 40 to 49 with acute or convalescent COVID-19.

This chain uses TRBV3-1 (or the pseudogene TRBV3-2) with TRBJ2-4; D perhaps matches TRBD1 (6 bases). Per germline, CDR1 LGHDT and CDR2 YNNKEL (reference sequence). Trimming stripped 1 base from V and 9 bases from J, with 16 bases between. The length of the CDR3 is 15 residues. The CDR3 loop is CASSQAGGGWGIQYF. The CDR3 nucleotides are TGTGCCAGCAGCCAAGCTGGGGGCGGGTGGGGCATTCAGTACTTC.

V usage is TRBV23-1 and J usage is TRBJ2-1; TRBD2 agrees at 9 bases. TRBV23-1 is flagged as an ORF with uncertain function. The trim removed 4 bases at V and 3 bases at J, leaving 4 bases unmatched. The length of the CDR3 is 15 residues. CDR3: CASSRTSGYYNEQFF. CDR3 nucleotide sequence: TGCGCCAGCAGTCGTACTAGCGGGTACTACAATGAGCAGTTCTTC.